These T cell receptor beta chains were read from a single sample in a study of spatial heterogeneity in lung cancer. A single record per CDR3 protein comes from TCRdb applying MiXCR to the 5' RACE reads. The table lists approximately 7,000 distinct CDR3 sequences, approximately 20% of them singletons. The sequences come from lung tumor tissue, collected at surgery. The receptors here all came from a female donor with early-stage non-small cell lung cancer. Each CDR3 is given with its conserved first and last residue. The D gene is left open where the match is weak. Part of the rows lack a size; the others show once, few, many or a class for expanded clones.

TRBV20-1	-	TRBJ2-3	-	TGCAGTGCCAGGGGGGGGGCGCGGACAGATACGCAGTATTTT	CSARGGARTDTQYF
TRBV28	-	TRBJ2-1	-	TGTGCCAGCAGTTTCCCCCTCGGGCCTGAGCAGTTCTTC	CASSFPLGPEQFF
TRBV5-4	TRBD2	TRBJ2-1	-	TGTGCCAGCAGCCCGGACCTAGCGGGGGGGCACAATGAGCAGTTCTTC	CASSPDLAGGHNEQFF
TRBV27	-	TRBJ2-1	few	TGTGCCAGCAGTAGGGACCAAGGCGTCTCCTACAATGAGCAGTTCTTC	CASSRDQGVSYNEQFF
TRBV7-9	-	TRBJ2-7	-	TGTGCCAGCAGCCCGAGCCAAGGGGCCTACGAGCAGTACTTC	CASSPSQGAYEQYF
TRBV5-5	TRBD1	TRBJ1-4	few	TGTGCCAGCAGCTTGGCCCGGCAGGGGGCTCGAGAAAAACTGTTTTTT	CASSLARQGAREKLFF
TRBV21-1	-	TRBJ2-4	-	TGTGCCAGCTCCAGCGGGAGGGACTTAATAGCCAAAAACATTCAGTACTTC	CASSSGRDLIAKNIQYF
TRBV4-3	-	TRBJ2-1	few	TGCGCCAGCAGCCAAGATGACGCCTCCTACAATGAGCAGTTCTTC	CASSQDDASYNEQFF
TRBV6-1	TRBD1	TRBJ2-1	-	TGTGCCAGCAGCCGGACAGGGATTGAGCAGTTCTTC	CASSRTGIEQFF
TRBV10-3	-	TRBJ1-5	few	TGTGCCATCAGTCCCCAACGGGACGGGGGTCAGCCCCAGCATTTT	CAISPQRDGGQPQHF
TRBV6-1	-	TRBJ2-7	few	TGTGCCAGCAGTGAATTTTGGCAGTACTTC	CASSEFWQYF